The rows below give T cell receptor beta chains drawn from one sample of a study of radiation and T cells in renal cell carcinoma. Generated by immunoSEQ multiplex PCR, the TCRdb table keeps only in-frame clones and is missing some. The sample contains 150,000 to 160,000 clones, 87% of which appear only once. The input for sequencing was blood, taken from a patient whose treatment included radiotherapy and nephrectomy. The receptors originated from a woman in her fifties or sixties with renal cell carcinoma. CDR3s include the opening cysteine and the closing phenylalanine or tryptophan. A D gene is named only where the DNA matches it firmly. Size values are once, few and many counts, or a class for expanded clones, and some rows have none.

v_call: TRBV18
d_call: -
clone_size: -
j_call: TRBJ2-5
cdr3_nt: TGTGCCAGCTCACAAGAGACCCAGTACTTC
cdr3_aa: CASSQETQYF

v_call: TRBV19
d_call: -
clone_size: few
j_call: TRBJ1-3
cdr3_nt: TGTGCCAGTACCCCCCTCCGGGGGAAGGGTGGGAACACCATATATTTT
cdr3_aa: CASTPLRGKGGNTIYF

v_call: TRBV7-9
d_call: -
clone_size: -
j_call: TRBJ1-4
cdr3_nt: TGTGCCAGCAGCTCCTCGACACGGAATAATGAAAAACTGTTTTTT
cdr3_aa: CASSSSTRNNEKLFF

v_call: TRBV5-8
d_call: -
clone_size: -
j_call: TRBJ2-3
cdr3_nt: TGTGCCAGCAGCGGATTATGGGCAGGAGGCACAGATACGCAGTATTTT
cdr3_aa: CASSGLWAGGTDTQYF

v_call: TRBV6-1
d_call: -
clone_size: -
j_call: TRBJ1-6
cdr3_nt: TGTGCCTCGTGTGGGGTGACGGATTCACCCCTCCACTTT
cdr3_aa: CASCGVTDSPLHF

v_call: TRBV5-4
d_call: -
clone_size: -
j_call: TRBJ2-2
cdr3_nt: TGTGCCAGCAGCCCGGCACAGCCCACCGGGGAGCTGTTTTTT
cdr3_aa: CASSPAQPTGELFF

v_call: TRBV6-5
d_call: -
clone_size: -
j_call: TRBJ2-2
cdr3_nt: TGTGCCAGCAGTTACTCGGGGGCCGCGACCGGGGAGCTGTTTTTT
cdr3_aa: CASSYSGAATGELFF

v_call: TRBV13
d_call: -
clone_size: -
j_call: TRBJ1-2
cdr3_nt: TGTGCCAGCAGCTTAGGAGGATCGTATGGCTACACCTTC
cdr3_aa: CASSLGGSYGYTF

v_call: TRBV6-1
d_call: -
clone_size: -
j_call: TRBJ2-2
cdr3_nt: TGTGCCAGCAGTCGGGACCGTTACACCGGGGAGCTGTTTTTT
cdr3_aa: CASSRDRYTGELFF

v_call: TRBV7-2
d_call: TRBD2
clone_size: -
j_call: TRBJ2-3
cdr3_nt: TGTGCCAGCAGCGTGGGACTAGCTCCCGATACGCAGTATTTT
cdr3_aa: CASSVGLAPDTQYF

v_call: TRBV30
d_call: -
clone_size: -
j_call: TRBJ1-4
cdr3_nt: TGTGCCTGGAGTGTACGACTCCGGGGAAATGAAAAACTGTTTTTT
cdr3_aa: CAWSVRLRGNEKLFF

v_call: TRBV6-5
d_call: -
clone_size: -
j_call: TRBJ2-1
cdr3_nt: TGTGCCAGCAGTTACTCCGACCTGTTCTACAATGAGCAGTTCTTC
cdr3_aa: CASSYSDLFYNEQFF

v_call: TRBV19
d_call: -
clone_size: -
j_call: TRBJ2-1
cdr3_nt: TGTGCCAGTAATGGGGGGAAGGGTGAGCAGTTCTTC
cdr3_aa: CASNGGKGEQFF

v_call: TRBV4-1
d_call: TRBD1
clone_size: few
j_call: TRBJ2-5
cdr3_nt: TGCGCCAGCAGCCAGTGGACAGGGCACGGGGCCCAGTACTTC
cdr3_aa: CASSQWTGHGAQYF

v_call: TRBV19
d_call: TRBD1
clone_size: many
j_call: TRBJ1-5
cdr3_nt: TGTGCCAGTAGTAGCGACAGGGGAAGCAATCAGCCCCAGCATTTT
cdr3_aa: CASSSDRGSNQPQHF

v_call: TRBV5-6
d_call: -
clone_size: -
j_call: TRBJ2-3
cdr3_nt: TGTGCCAGCAGCTTCACAGATACGCAGTATTTT
cdr3_aa: CASSFTDTQYF

v_call: TRBV29-1
d_call: TRBD1
clone_size: -
j_call: TRBJ2-7
cdr3_nt: TGCAGCGTTGAGTCAGGACAGGGGAGCGACGAGCAGTACTTC
cdr3_aa: CSVESGQGSDEQYF

v_call: TRBV4-2
d_call: -
clone_size: -
j_call: TRBJ1-1
cdr3_nt: TGTGCCAGCAGCCAAGTTGACAGTTGGACTGAAGCTTTCTTT
cdr3_aa: CASSQVDSWTEAFF

v_call: TRBV5-5
d_call: -
clone_size: -
j_call: TRBJ2-7
cdr3_nt: TGTGCCAGCAGCTTGGGACTCATAGGGTACGAGCAGTACTTC
cdr3_aa: CASSLGLIGYEQYF

v_call: TRBV6-5
d_call: -
clone_size: -
j_call: TRBJ1-3
cdr3_nt: TGTGCCAGCAGTTACTCGAAGGTAGATGGAAACACCATATATTTT
cdr3_aa: CASSYSKVDGNTIYF

v_call: TRBV19
d_call: TRBD1
clone_size: once
j_call: TRBJ2-3
cdr3_nt: TGTGCCAGTAAACAAAGGGACAGGGTCACAGATACGCAGTATTTT
cdr3_aa: CASKQRDRVTDTQYF

v_call: TRBV21-1
d_call: -
clone_size: -
j_call: TRBJ2-3
cdr3_nt: TGTGCCAGCAGCAAAAGGGGAAGAAGGCTAGCGGGGGCAAAGGGTACGCAGTATTTT
cdr3_aa: CASSKRGRRLAGAKGTQYF

v_call: TRBV11-2
d_call: TRBD2
clone_size: -
j_call: TRBJ2-5
cdr3_nt: TGTGCCAGCAGCTTTCTAGCGGGGGGGCATGAGGAGACCCAGTACTTC
cdr3_aa: CASSFLAGGHEETQYF

v_call: TRBV7-2
d_call: -
clone_size: -
j_call: TRBJ2-7
cdr3_nt: TGTGCCAGCAGCTTAGAGGGGCAGTCACCCTACGAGCAGTACTTC
cdr3_aa: CASSLEGQSPYEQYF

v_call: TRBV7-8
d_call: -
clone_size: -
j_call: TRBJ2-1
cdr3_nt: TGTGCCAGCAGCCCCCGCCAGAGCTCCTACAATGAGCAGTTCTTC
cdr3_aa: CASSPRQSSYNEQFF

v_call: TRBV29-1
d_call: TRBD1
clone_size: -
j_call: TRBJ1-2
cdr3_nt: TGCAGCGCCCGACAGGGGGCTGGGGGCTACACCTTC
cdr3_aa: CSARQGAGGYTF

v_call: TRBV25-1
d_call: -
clone_size: -
j_call: TRBJ1-1
cdr3_nt: TGTGCCAGCAGTGCAGGAAACACTGAAGCTTTCTTT
cdr3_aa: CASSAGNTEAFF

v_call: TRBV4-1
d_call: TRBD1
clone_size: once
j_call: TRBJ1-3
cdr3_nt: TGCGCCAGCAGCCAATCGGGGACAGTCTCTGGAAACACCATATATTTT
cdr3_aa: CASSQSGTVSGNTIYF

v_call: TRBV6-1
d_call: -
clone_size: -
j_call: TRBJ1-1
cdr3_nt: TGTGCCAGCAGTGAACAGGGGTCGAACACTGAAGCTTTCTTT
cdr3_aa: CASSEQGSNTEAFF

v_call: TRBV7-9
d_call: TRBD1
clone_size: -
j_call: TRBJ1-2
cdr3_nt: TGTGCCAGCAGCTTTCCACAGGGGTCTAACTATGGCTACACCTTC
cdr3_aa: CASSFPQGSNYGYTF

v_call: TRBV19
d_call: -
clone_size: -
j_call: TRBJ2-6
cdr3_nt: TGTGCCAGTAGTATTGGGAAACACAGGGCCGGGGCCAACGTCCTGACTTTC
cdr3_aa: CASSIGKHRAGANVLTF

v_call: TRBV19
d_call: -
clone_size: -
j_call: TRBJ1-1
cdr3_nt: TGTGCCAGTACGGTGGTACTATGGAGCACTGAAGCTTTCTTT
cdr3_aa: CASTVVLWSTEAFF

v_call: TRBV2
d_call: -
clone_size: -
j_call: TRBJ2-5
cdr3_nt: TGTGCCAGCAGCCGAGGGCCGGGAGTACAAGAGACCCAGTACTTC
cdr3_aa: CASSRGPGVQETQYF

v_call: TRBV6-5
d_call: TRBD1
clone_size: -
j_call: TRBJ1-1
cdr3_nt: TGTGCCAGCAGGCGAGGGACAGCCTTGAACACTGAAGCTTTCTTT
cdr3_aa: CASRRGTALNTEAFF

v_call: TRBV2
d_call: TRBD1
clone_size: -
j_call: TRBJ1-5
cdr3_nt: TGTGCCAGCAGTGGACAGGGTCTCAGCAATCAGCCCCAGCATTTT
cdr3_aa: CASSGQGLSNQPQHF

v_call: TRBV10-2
d_call: -
clone_size: few
j_call: TRBJ1-2
cdr3_nt: TGCGCCAGCAGTGTCCGGGAGGGTAATGGCTACACCTTC
cdr3_aa: CASSVREGNGYTF

v_call: TRBV5-8
d_call: TRBD2
clone_size: few
j_call: TRBJ2-3
cdr3_nt: TGTGCCAGCACCCCGGGACTAGCGGGAATAACAGATACGCAGTATTTT
cdr3_aa: CASTPGLAGITDTQYF

v_call: TRBV5-4
d_call: -
clone_size: -
j_call: TRBJ2-2
cdr3_nt: TGTGCCAGCAGGGGGGGGACAGCCAACACCGGGGAGCTGTTTTTT
cdr3_aa: CASRGGTANTGELFF

v_call: TRBV7-8
d_call: -
clone_size: -
j_call: TRBJ1-6
cdr3_nt: TGTGCCAGCAGCGCCGCAGGGTTGGCAAGCTCCTATAATTCACCCCTCCACTTT
cdr3_aa: CASSAAGLASSYNSPLHF

v_call: TRBV6-1
d_call: -
clone_size: -
j_call: TRBJ1-2
cdr3_nt: TGTGCCAGCAGTGAATACGGCAGCGACTATGGCTACACCTTC
cdr3_aa: CASSEYGSDYGYTF

v_call: TRBV5-4
d_call: TRBD1
clone_size: -
j_call: TRBJ1-2
cdr3_nt: TGTGCCAGCAGCCCCAACAGGGGGCAGGAGGGTGGCTACACCTTC
cdr3_aa: CASSPNRGQEGGYTF

v_call: TRBV6-6
d_call: -
clone_size: -
j_call: TRBJ1-1
cdr3_nt: TGTGCCAGCAACAGGGAGGTAGGTGGCACTGAAGCTTTCTTT
cdr3_aa: CASNREVGGTEAFF

v_call: TRBV6-6
d_call: TRBD1
clone_size: -
j_call: TRBJ2-4
cdr3_nt: TGTGCCAGCCACGAGGGGGCGAAAAACATTCAGTACTTC
cdr3_aa: CASHEGAKNIQYF

v_call: TRBV7-8
d_call: TRBD1
clone_size: -
j_call: TRBJ1-1
cdr3_nt: TGTGCCAGCAGCCCAGGACAGGGTTTGAACACTGAAGCTTTCTTT
cdr3_aa: CASSPGQGLNTEAFF

v_call: TRBV9
d_call: -
clone_size: once
j_call: TRBJ2-7
cdr3_nt: TGTGCCAGCAGCGCGTCTACAACCGCTCTCCGCTACGAGCAGTACTTC
cdr3_aa: CASSASTTALRYEQYF

v_call: TRBV2
d_call: -
clone_size: -
j_call: TRBJ2-5
cdr3_nt: TGTGCCAGCAGTGAAGCCCTGGGATTTACAGGAGAGACCCAGTACTTC
cdr3_aa: CASSEALGFTGETQYF

v_call: TRBV9
d_call: TRBD1
clone_size: -
j_call: TRBJ1-2
cdr3_nt: TGTGCCAGCAGCCCACGGGACAGGGGGTATGGCTACACCTTC
cdr3_aa: CASSPRDRGYGYTF

v_call: TRBV5-8
d_call: -
clone_size: -
j_call: TRBJ1-3
cdr3_nt: TGTGCCAGCAGCTTGACAGGAGAAAGCTCTGGAAACACCATATATTTT
cdr3_aa: CASSLTGESSGNTIYF

v_call: TRBV7-6
d_call: -
clone_size: -
j_call: TRBJ2-3
cdr3_nt: TGTGCCAGCAGCTTGACGTCACAGGGAGATACGCAGTATTTT
cdr3_aa: CASSLTSQGDTQYF

v_call: TRBV7-3
d_call: TRBD2
clone_size: -
j_call: TRBJ2-1
cdr3_nt: TGTGCCAGCAGCTCCTCAGCGGGGGTCCCCTACAATGAGCAGTTCTTC
cdr3_aa: CASSSSAGVPYNEQFF

v_call: TRBV4-2
d_call: -
clone_size: -
j_call: TRBJ2-7
cdr3_nt: TGTGCCAGCAGCCAAGGTATGCAGGGAAGCCCCTACGAGCAGTACTTC
cdr3_aa: CASSQGMQGSPYEQYF

v_call: TRBV11-2
d_call: -
clone_size: -
j_call: TRBJ2-3
cdr3_nt: TGTGCCAGCAGGGGGATACTAGGGACTAGCACAGATACGCAGTATTTT
cdr3_aa: CASRGILGTSTDTQYF

v_call: TRBV6-1
d_call: -
clone_size: -
j_call: TRBJ1-2
cdr3_nt: TGTGCCAGCAGTAAACGTGGGGAAAACTATGGCTACACCTTC
cdr3_aa: CASSKRGENYGYTF

v_call: TRBV7-2
d_call: TRBD2
clone_size: -
j_call: TRBJ2-1
cdr3_nt: TGTGCCAGCAGCTTATACGGGGGGACCAACAATGAGCAGTTCTTC
cdr3_aa: CASSLYGGTNNEQFF

v_call: TRBV19
d_call: -
clone_size: once
j_call: TRBJ2-1
cdr3_nt: TGTGCCAGTAGTATAGATCGATCGGGGTACAATGAGCAGTTCTTC
cdr3_aa: CASSIDRSGYNEQFF

v_call: TRBV6-1
d_call: TRBD1
clone_size: -
j_call: TRBJ2-7
cdr3_nt: TGTGCCAGCAGTGGGGGAGGGACAGGGGACTACGAGCAGTACTTC
cdr3_aa: CASSGGGTGDYEQYF

v_call: TRBV2
d_call: -
clone_size: once
j_call: TRBJ1-5
cdr3_nt: TGTGCCAGCAGTGAGTTGCAGTATAGCAATCAGCCCCAGCATTTT
cdr3_aa: CASSELQYSNQPQHF

v_call: TRBV5-1
d_call: -
clone_size: -
j_call: TRBJ1-4
cdr3_nt: TGCGCCAGCAGCTTGGAGGGCAGGGGAGGCGAAAAACTGTTTTTT
cdr3_aa: CASSLEGRGGEKLFF

v_call: TRBV6-6
d_call: -
clone_size: -
j_call: TRBJ2-5
cdr3_nt: TGTGCCAGCAGTTATTTTGGGTCGGTCGGAAAAGAGACCCAGTACTTC
cdr3_aa: CASSYFGSVGKETQYF